This T cell receptor (beta chain) emerged from a study of Ad26.COV2.S vaccination and SARS-CoV-2 variants. This sample's treatment: roughly 18 received Ad26.COV2.S at low or high dose, single or two shots; about 5 received placebo; per-sample allocation not given. Day 63 following the first vaccine or placebo injection was when the samples were taken. Assay: immunoSEQ multiplex PCR; the TCRdb copy retains only in-frame clones and omits some. The sample has about 350,000 clones; 86% are singletons. The receptor's source is a person aged 18-65 years who received the Ad26.COV2.S COVID-19 vaccine or a placebo. The sample here was peripheral blood, taken in a trial of Ad26.COV2.S vaccine versus placebo.

The DNA for the CDR3 is TGTGCCATCAGTGATAGGCGGGGGGCGAGCACCGGGGAGCTGTTTTTT. This sequence encodes CAISDRRGASTGELFF. V gene TRBV10-3 combines with J gene TRBJ2-2, with 8 positions matching TRBD2. Germline V CDR1 and CDR2: ENHRY, SYGVKD. The CDR3 contains 16 residues. Trimming removed 3 bases from V and 4 bases from J; junction bases left unmatched: 7.